This TCR beta chain was sequenced for a study of T cell repertoires in cytomegalovirus infection. The CDR3 is 15 residues long. Germline values: CDR1 DFQATT, CDR2 SNEGSKA (reference sequence). As to this clonotype: Being one base from a much bigger clone, this may be a read error.

MiXCR, applied by TCRdb to the reads, yields one record per CDR3 protein. The data show approximately 180,000 distinct CDR3 sequences, with 15% to 20% seen just once and just under 3% held by the top ten. This TCR came from a human donor in good health (CMV status not recorded). Some clones in this sample may be carry-over from other donors' samples. The sequencing input was PBMCs. This chain links TRBV20-1 with TRBJ1-3; D perhaps matches TRBD1 (6 bases). CDR3 coding DNA: TGCAGTGCTAGACCGCGCAGGGGCTCTGCAAACACCATATATTTT. This gives the protein CSARPRRGSANTIYF.